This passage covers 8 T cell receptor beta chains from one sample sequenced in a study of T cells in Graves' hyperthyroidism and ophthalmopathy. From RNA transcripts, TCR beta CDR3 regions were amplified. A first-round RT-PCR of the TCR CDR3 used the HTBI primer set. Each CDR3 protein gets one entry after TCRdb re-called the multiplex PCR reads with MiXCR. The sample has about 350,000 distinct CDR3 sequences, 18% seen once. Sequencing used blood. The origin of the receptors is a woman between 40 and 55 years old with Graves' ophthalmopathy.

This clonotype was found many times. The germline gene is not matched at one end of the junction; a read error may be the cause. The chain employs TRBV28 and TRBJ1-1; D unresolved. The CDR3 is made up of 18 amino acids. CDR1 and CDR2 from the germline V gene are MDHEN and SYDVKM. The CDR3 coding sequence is TGTGCCAGCAGTGATGTGGGAGTGCCCTCTCCTGGGGTCACTGAAGCTTCCTTT. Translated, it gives CASSDVGVPSPGVTEASF.

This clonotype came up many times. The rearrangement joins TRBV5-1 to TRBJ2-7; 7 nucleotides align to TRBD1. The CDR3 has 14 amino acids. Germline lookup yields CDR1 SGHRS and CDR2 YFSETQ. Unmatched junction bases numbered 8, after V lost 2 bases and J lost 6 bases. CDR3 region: CASSFRQGLVEQYF. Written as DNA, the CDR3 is TGCGCCAGCAGCTTCAGACAGGGCCTAGTCGAGCAGTACTTC.

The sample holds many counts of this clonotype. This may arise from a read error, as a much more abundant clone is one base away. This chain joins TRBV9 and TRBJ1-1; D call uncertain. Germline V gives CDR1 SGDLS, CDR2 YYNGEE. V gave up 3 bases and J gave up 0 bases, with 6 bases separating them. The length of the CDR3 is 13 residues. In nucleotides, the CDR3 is TGTGCCAGCAGCGGACAATTGAACACTGAAGCTTTCTTT. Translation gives CASSGQLNTEAFF.

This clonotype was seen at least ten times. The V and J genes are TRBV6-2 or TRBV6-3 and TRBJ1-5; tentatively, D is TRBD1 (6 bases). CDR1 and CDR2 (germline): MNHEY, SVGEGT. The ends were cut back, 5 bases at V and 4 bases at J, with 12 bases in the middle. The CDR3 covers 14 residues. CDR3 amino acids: CASSKDSKNQPQHF. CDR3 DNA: TGTGCCAGCAGTAAGGACAGTAAAAATCAGCCCCAGCATTTT.

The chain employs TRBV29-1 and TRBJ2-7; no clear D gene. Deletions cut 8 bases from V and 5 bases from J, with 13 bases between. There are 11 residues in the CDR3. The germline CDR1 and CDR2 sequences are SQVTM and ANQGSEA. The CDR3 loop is CSCTWIDEQYF. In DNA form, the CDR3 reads TGCAGCTGCACCTGGATTGACGAGCAGTACTTC.

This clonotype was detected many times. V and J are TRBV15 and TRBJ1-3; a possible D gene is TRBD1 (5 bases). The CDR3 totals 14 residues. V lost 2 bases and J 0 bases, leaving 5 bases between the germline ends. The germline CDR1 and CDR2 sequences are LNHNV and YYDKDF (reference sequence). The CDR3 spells CATSRRGSGNTIYF. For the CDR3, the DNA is TGTGCCACCAGCAGAAGGGGCTCTGGAAACACCATATATTTT.

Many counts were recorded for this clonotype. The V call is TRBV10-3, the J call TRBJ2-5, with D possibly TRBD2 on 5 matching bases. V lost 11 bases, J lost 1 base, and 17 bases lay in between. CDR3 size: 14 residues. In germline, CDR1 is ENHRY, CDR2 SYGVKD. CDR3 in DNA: TGTGCCTCACGACGGGGTAGCGTCCAAGAGACCCAGTACTTC. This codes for CASRRGSVQETQYF.

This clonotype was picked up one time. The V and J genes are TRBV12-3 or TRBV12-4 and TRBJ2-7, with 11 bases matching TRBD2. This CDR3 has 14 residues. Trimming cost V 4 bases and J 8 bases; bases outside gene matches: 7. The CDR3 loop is CASSSPTSGTQQYF. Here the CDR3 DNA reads TGTGCCAGCAGTTCCCCGACTAGCGGGACCCAGCAGTACTTC.